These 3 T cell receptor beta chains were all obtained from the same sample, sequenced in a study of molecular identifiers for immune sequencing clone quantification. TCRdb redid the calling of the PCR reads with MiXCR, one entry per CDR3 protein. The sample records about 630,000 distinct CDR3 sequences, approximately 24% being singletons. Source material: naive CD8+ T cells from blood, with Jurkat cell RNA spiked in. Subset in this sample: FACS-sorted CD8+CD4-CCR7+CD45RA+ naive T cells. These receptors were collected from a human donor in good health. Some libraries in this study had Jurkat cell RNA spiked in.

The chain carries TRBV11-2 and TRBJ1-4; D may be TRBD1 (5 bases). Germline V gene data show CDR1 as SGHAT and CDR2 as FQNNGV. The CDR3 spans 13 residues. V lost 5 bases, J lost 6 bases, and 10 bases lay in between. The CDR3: CASSPRQYEKLFF. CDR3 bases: TGTGCCAGCAGCCCGCGACAGTATGAAAAACTGTTTTTT.

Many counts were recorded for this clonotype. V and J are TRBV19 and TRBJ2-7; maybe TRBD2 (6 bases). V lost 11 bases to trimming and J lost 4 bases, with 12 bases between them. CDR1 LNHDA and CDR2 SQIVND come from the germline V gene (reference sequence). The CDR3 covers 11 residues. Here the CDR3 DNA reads TGTGCCTCGGGAGAAGAGTACGAGCAGTACTTC. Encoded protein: CASGEEYEQYF.

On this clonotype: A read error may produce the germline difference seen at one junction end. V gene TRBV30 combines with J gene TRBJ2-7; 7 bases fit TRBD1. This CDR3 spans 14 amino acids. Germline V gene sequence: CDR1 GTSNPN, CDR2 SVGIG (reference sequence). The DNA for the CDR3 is TGTGCCGGGAGTGGGACAGCGAGCTCCTACGAGCAGTACTTC. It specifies CAGSGTASSYEQYF.